A single sample gave rise to the 18 T cell receptor beta chains below, sequenced in a study of cytomegalovirus exposure and HLA in healthy donors. Produced via immunoSEQ multiplex PCR; TCRdb's table is partial and in-frame only. The repertoire holds more than 200,000 clones, with roughly 90% as singletons. The material sequenced was PBMCs. All receptors come from a man younger than 30 in good health and CMV-seropositive.

The genes are TRBV27 and TRBJ1-2; D gene ambiguous. Germline values: CDR1 MNHEY, CDR2 SMNVEV (reference sequence). Trimming took 2 bases from V and 4 from J, leaving 11 bases between them. This CDR3 spans 14 amino acids. CDR3 sequence reads: CASSLGRSGYGYTF. CDR3 bases: TGTGCCAGCAGTTTAGGGCGCTCGGGCTATGGCTACACCTTC.

This rearrangement joins TRBV5-1 to TRBJ2-3; no reliable D call. The length of the CDR3 is 16 residues. Trimming took off 0 bases at V and 0 bases at J, with 11 bases between the two ends. Germline V gene lookup returns CDR1 SGHRS and CDR2 YFSETQ. The CDR3 here is CASSLDGVPSTDTQYF. The CDR3 bases are TGCGCCAGCAGCTTGGATGGCGTCCCCAGCACAGATACGCAGTATTTT.

The J gene is TRBJ1-2, the V gene TRBV20-1; D uncertain. V gave up 6 bases and J gave up 7 bases, with 9 bases separating them. CDR1 is DFQATT, CDR2 SNEGSKA, per germline (reference sequence). This CDR3 spans 10 amino acids. This CDR3 reads CSAGFFGYTF. As DNA, the CDR3 is TGCAGTGCAGGGTTTTTTGGCTACACCTTC.

The rearrangement uses TRBV7-9 and TRBJ2-7, with D possibly matching TRBD1 (5 bases). CDR1 and CDR2 from the germline V gene are SEHNR and FQNEAQ (reference sequence). The CDR3 runs to 14 residues. V lost 1 base to trimming and J lost 6 bases, with 13 bases between them. This CDR3 reads CASSLGQGIGEQYF. For the CDR3, the DNA is TGTGCCAGCAGCTTAGGGCAGGGTATCGGCGAGCAGTACTTC. The entire variable domain, with the rest obtained from reference TRBV7-9 and TRBJ2-7, is as follows: DTGVSQNPRHKITKRGQNVTFRCDPISEHNRLYWYRQTLGQGPEFLTYFQNEAQLEKSRLLSDRFSAERPKGSFSTLEIQRTEQGDSAMYLCASSLGQGIGEQYFGPGTRLTVT.

Details on this clone: Other DNA sequences in the sample encode the same CDR3. The chain links TRBV7-3 to TRBJ2-3; 8 bases match TRBD2. The V gene's germline CDR1 is SGHTA and CDR2 FQGTGA. V lost 5 bases and J lost 4; bases outside the gene matches: 5. The CDR3 spans 14 residues. CDR3: CASSRLAGPDTQYF. Here the CDR3 DNA reads TGTGCCAGCAGCCGATTAGCGGGACCAGATACGCAGTATTTT.

The chain employs TRBV27 and TRBJ2-1; the D gene could be TRBD1 or TRBD2 (6 bases each). The V gene lost 6 bases and the J gene lost 7 bases, with 19 bases spanning the gap. The germline V gene has CDR1 MNHEY and CDR2 SMNVEV (reference sequence). CDR3 length equals 15 residues. The CDR3 sequence is CASSQRLGGMNEQFF. The DNA of the CDR3 is TGTGCCAGCAGCCAGCGGCTAGGGGGGATGAATGAGCAGTTCTTC.

The gene calls are TRBV7-2 and TRBJ2-7, with unresolved D. V shed 1 base and J shed 5 bases, with 6 bases lying between them. CDR3 length: 12 amino acids. Germline-derived CDR1 and CDR2 are SGHTA and FQGNSA. Here the CDR3 reads CASSLGKHEQYF. CDR3 coding DNA: TGTGCCAGCAGCTTAGGAAAACACGAGCAGTACTTC.

The genes are TRBV7-2 and TRBJ1-2; D not certain. Germline loops: CDR1 SGHTA, CDR2 FQGNSA. Trimming shortened V by 7 bases and J by 0 bases, and 12 bases separated the two germline ends. There are 14 residues in the CDR3. The CDR3, as DNA: TGTGCCAGCACACGAACAAGAGCTAACTATGGCTACACCTTC. Protein sequence: CASTRTRANYGYTF.

The chain recombines TRBV7-2 with TRBJ2-3; TRBD2 agrees at 12 bases. The V gene's germline CDR1 is SGHTA and CDR2 FQGNSA. The CDR3 has 15 amino acids. J was trimmed by 3 bases and V by 3 bases; bases with no gene match: 1. The CDR3 DNA follows: TGTGCCAGCAGCTTCACTAGCGGGGGGACAGATACGCAGTATTTT. Residues: CASSFTSGGTDTQYF.

V usage is TRBV15 and J usage is TRBJ2-7; D is perhaps TRBD2 (5 bases). Trimming shortened V by 1 base and J by 0 bases, and 13 bases separated the two germline ends. Germline V gives CDR1 LNHNV, CDR2 YYDKDF (reference sequence). This CDR3 is 16 amino acids long. CDR3 DNA: TGTGCCACCAGCAGAGTAACAGAGGGCGCCTCCTACGAGCAGTACTTC. It encodes CATSRVTEGASYEQYF. The whole variable domain, remainder taken from reference TRBV15 and TRBJ2-7, is DAMVIQNPRYQVTQFGKPVTLSCSQTLNHNVMYWYQQKSSQAPKLLFHYYDKDFNNEADTPDNFQSRRPNTSFCFLDIRSPGLGDTAMYLCATSRVTEGASYEQYFGPGTRLTVT.

This clone has at least ten counts. DNA of the CDR3: TGTGCCAGCAGTGAGATAGGGGCAACTAATGAAAAACTGTTTTTT. Its translation: CASSEIGATNEKLFF. This chain connects TRBV2 to TRBJ1-4; TRBD1 might be the D (5 bases). Between the trimmed V and J ends, which lost 3 bases and 0 bases, there was a span of 8 bases. The V gene's germline CDR1 is SNHLY and CDR2 FYNNEI. The CDR3 has 15 residues.

This chain joins TRBV2 and TRBJ2-5; D might be TRBD1 or TRBD2, each matching 5 bases. The germline V and J ends were trimmed by 1 base and 5 bases, with 17 bases remaining between them. Per the germline V gene, CDR1 is SNHLY and CDR2 is FYNNEI. CDR3 length equals 16 residues. The chain's CDR3 is CASSEVRGDPMETQYF. The CDR3 bases are TGTGCCAGCAGTGAAGTCCGGGGCGACCCGATGGAGACCCAGTACTTC.

The chain uses TRBV6-6 and TRBJ1-5; no definite D call. V lost 0 bases to trimming and J lost 5 bases, with 8 bases between them. Looked up from germline, CDR1 is MNHNY and CDR2 is SVGAGI (reference sequence). This CDR3 region has 14 residues. This chain's CDR3 is CASSYSIVHQPQHF. The CDR3 DNA sequence: TGTGCCAGCAGTTACTCGATTGTACATCAGCCCCAGCATTTT.

The rearrangement joins TRBV27 to TRBJ2-5; 10 bases match TRBD1. V trimming: 4 bases; J trimming: 5 bases; junction bases outside the gene matches: 7. CDR1 and CDR2 from the germline V gene are MNHEY and SMNVEV (reference sequence). This CDR3 is 15 amino acids long. The CDR3: CASSSGQGVWETQYF. In DNA, the CDR3 is TGTGCCAGCAGTTCAGGACAGGGGGTATGGGAGACCCAGTACTTC.

This rearrangement joins TRBV5-1 to TRBJ1-4, with 7 bases aligning to TRBD1. Looked up from germline, CDR1 is SGHRS and CDR2 is YFSETQ. J gave up 6 bases and V 4 bases, and 9 bases lay outside the gene matches. This CDR3 is 15 amino acids long. The CDR3 DNA is TGCGCCAGCAGCACCAGGGGGGGAGGTGATGAAAAACTGTTTTTT. It is translated as CASSTRGGGDEKLFF.

The chain recombines TRBV6-6 with TRBJ2-5, with D possibly called TRBD1 or TRBD2 (6 bases each). Trimming pared 0 bases from V and 4 bases from J, leaving 15 bases between. The CDR3 has 16 amino acids. Germline assignment: CDR1 MNHNY and CDR2 SVGAGI (reference sequence). Here the CDR3 DNA reads TGTGCCAGCAGTTACTCAACAGGGAGGTCACGAGAGACCCAGTACTTC. As protein: CASSYSTGRSRETQYF.

This chain connects TRBV11-3 to TRBJ2-7, with TRBD1 matching over 9 bases. The germline V gene has CDR1 SGHNT and CDR2 YENEEA. J lost 5 bases, V lost 1 base, and 0 bases had no gene match. CDR3 length equals 13 residues. The CDR3 spells CASSLGTGDEQYF. CDR3 nucleotides: TGTGCCAGCAGCTTAGGGACAGGGGACGAGCAGTACTTC.

The chain uses TRBV2 and TRBJ1-1; D is unresolved. The ends were cut back, 7 bases at V and 4 bases at J, with 16 bases in the middle. This CDR3 is built from 14 residues. CDR1 SNHLY and CDR2 FYNNEI come from the germline V gene. The CDR3 DNA reads as TGTGCCAGCATTCCGAACCTGCGGCTCACTGAAGCTTTCTTT. This codes for CASIPNLRLTEAFF.